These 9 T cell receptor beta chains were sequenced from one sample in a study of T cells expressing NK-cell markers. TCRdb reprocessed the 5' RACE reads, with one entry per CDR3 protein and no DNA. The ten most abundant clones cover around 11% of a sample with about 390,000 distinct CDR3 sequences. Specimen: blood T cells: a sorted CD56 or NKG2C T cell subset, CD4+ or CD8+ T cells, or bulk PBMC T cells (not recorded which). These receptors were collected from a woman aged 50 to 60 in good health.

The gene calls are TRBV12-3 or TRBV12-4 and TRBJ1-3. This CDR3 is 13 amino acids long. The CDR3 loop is CASRQAHGNTIYF.

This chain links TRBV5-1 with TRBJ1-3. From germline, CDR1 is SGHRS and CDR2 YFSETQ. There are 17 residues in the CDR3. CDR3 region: CASSSIGTADSGNTIYF.

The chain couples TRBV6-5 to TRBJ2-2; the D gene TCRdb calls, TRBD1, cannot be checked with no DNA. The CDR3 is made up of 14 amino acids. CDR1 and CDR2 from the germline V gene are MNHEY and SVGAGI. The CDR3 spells CASSNGLGAGELFF.

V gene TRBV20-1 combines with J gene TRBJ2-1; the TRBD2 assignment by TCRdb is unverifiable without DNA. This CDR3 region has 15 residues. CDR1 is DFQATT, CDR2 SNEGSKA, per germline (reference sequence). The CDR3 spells CSARVLTSGRNEQFF.

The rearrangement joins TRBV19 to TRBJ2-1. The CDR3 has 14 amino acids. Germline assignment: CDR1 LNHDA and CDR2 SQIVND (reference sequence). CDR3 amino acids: CASSILSSYNEQFF.

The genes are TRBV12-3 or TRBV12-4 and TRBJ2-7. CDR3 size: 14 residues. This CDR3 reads CASGLTGGPYEQYF.

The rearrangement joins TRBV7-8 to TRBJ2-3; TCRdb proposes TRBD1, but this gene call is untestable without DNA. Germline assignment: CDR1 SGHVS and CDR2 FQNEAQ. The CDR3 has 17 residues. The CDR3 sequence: CASSLIYQGIIPDTQYF.

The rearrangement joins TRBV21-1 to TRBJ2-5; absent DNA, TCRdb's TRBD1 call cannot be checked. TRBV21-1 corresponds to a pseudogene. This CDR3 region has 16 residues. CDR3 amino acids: CASSKVRTGSIETQYF.

CDR3 residues: CASSSQGGERTDTQYF. The chain couples TRBV27 to TRBJ2-3; TCRdb indicates TRBD1, and absent DNA this call remains unverified. Germline CDR1 MNHEY, CDR2 SMNVEV (reference sequence). The CDR3 totals 16 residues.